Reported below is one T cell receptor beta chain. The antigen remains unidentified. Compared with germline, one end of the junction differs, possibly owing to a read error. TCRdb reprocessed the reads via MiXCR and lists one record per CDR3 protein. The top ten hold around an eighth of the sample, which has approximately 910,000 distinct CDR3 sequences, roughly 30% seen once. The source of the sample is a study of T cell repertoires in cytomegalovirus infection. Across the whole study: CMV infection and matching HLA type were both indicated by public TCR beta signatures.

Study findings and constraints: Within the response measured ex vivo, HLA-C-restricted CMV-specific TCR beta clonotypes were dominant. Using cumulative public TCR beta family frequency, the authors identified those who carried CMV together with the relevant HLA.

There are 17 residues in the CDR3. Germline assignment: CDR1 SGHTA and CDR2 FQGTGA. V is TRBV7-3 and J is TRBJ2-3, with 9 positions matching TRBD2. This clonotype was obtained from a human donor in good health (CMV status not recorded). Some clones in this sample may be carry-over from other donors' samples. Sequenced material: cultured CD8+ T cells from PBMCs, taken from culture after CMV antigen stimulation. The CDR3 protein is CVSSGQTSGGPTDTQYF. The CDR3 bases are TGTGTCAGCAGCGGCCAGACTAGCGGAGGACCCACAGATACGCAGTATTTT.